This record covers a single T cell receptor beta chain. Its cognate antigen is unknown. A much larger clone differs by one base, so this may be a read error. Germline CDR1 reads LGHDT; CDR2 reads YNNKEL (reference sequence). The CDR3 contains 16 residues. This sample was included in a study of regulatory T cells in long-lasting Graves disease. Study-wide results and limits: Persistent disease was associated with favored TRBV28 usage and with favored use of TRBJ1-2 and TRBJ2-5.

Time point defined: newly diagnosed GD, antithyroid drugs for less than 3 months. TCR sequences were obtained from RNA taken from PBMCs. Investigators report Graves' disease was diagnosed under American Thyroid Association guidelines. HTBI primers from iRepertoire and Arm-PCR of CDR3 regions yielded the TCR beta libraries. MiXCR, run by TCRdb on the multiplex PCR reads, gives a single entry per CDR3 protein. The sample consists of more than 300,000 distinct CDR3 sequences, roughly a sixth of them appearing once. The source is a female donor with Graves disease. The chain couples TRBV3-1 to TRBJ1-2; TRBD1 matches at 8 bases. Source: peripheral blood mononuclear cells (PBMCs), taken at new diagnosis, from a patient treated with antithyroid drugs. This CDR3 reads CASGQASGGRIYGYTF. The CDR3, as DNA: TGTGCCAGCGGCCAAGCCTCAGGGGGCCGCATCTATGGCTACACCTTC.